What follows are 20 T cell receptor beta chains derived from one specimen sequenced in a study of T cell changes during pregnancy in multiple sclerosis. TCRdb's table, derived via immunoSEQ multiplex PCR, lists solely in-frame clones and lacks some. This table has about 43,000 clones, around 90% appearing once. Sequencing was performed on peripheral blood, taken in the second trimester of pregnancy. The source of these receptors is a female donor in good health, enrolled as a control in a pregnancy study.

J is TRBJ1-5 and V is TRBV23-1, with TRBD1 matching over 8 bases. TRBV23-1 is known as an ORF, though its function is uncertain. The CDR3 is 15 amino acids. The trim removed 0 bases at V and 4 bases at J, leaving 2 bases unmatched. The DNA of the CDR3 is TGCGCCAGCAGTCAATCGACAGGGGTAAATCAGCCCCAGCATTTT. Its protein is CASSQSTGVNQPQHF.

This rearrangement joins TRBV14 to TRBJ1-2, with 7 nucleotides matching TRBD1. The CDR3 loop spans 13 amino acids. Germline V gives CDR1 SGHDN, CDR2 FVKESK. V shed 7 bases and J 6 bases; nucleotides not matched to a gene: 8. CDR3 amino acids: CASNADRLDGYTF. The DNA of the CDR3 is TGTGCCAGCAATGCGGACAGGCTAGATGGCTACACCTTC. The whole variable domain, remainder taken from reference TRBV14 and TRBJ1-2, is EAGVTQFPSHSVIEKGQTVTLRCDPISGHDNLYWYRRVMGKEIKFLLHFVKESKQDESGMPNNRFLAERTGGTYSTLKVQPAELEDSGVYFCASNADRLDGYTFGSGTRLTVV.

The chain joins TRBV30 to TRBJ2-3, with a possible D match to TRBD2 (5 bases). CDR1 and CDR2 (germline): GTSNPN, SVGIG (reference sequence). V was trimmed by 1 base and J by 4 bases, leaving 18 bases between them. CDR3 size: 16 residues. CDR3 DNA sequence: TGTGCCTGGAGTGCCAAAGGGCGTGGACTGTCAGATACGCAGTATTTT. Its translation is CAWSAKGRGLSDTQYF.

This chain links TRBV7-6 with TRBJ2-1, with 14 bases fitting TRBD2. J lost 7 bases, V lost 6 bases, and 5 bases had no gene match. Germline V gene sequence: CDR1 SGHVS, CDR2 FNYEAQ. CDR3 length: 15 amino acids. CDR3 loop: CASRKTSGRGNEQFF. The CDR3 DNA is TGTGCCAGCAGAAAGACTAGCGGGAGGGGGAATGAGCAGTTCTTC.

CDR3 in DNA: TGTGCCGGAGGGACAGGGAGTGAGACCCAGTACTTC. Translated: CAGGTGSETQYF. The chain carries TRBV6-5 and TRBJ2-5, with 9 positions matching TRBD1. Looked up from germline, CDR1 is MNHEY and CDR2 is SVGAGI. This CDR3 has 12 residues. After removal of 11 bases from V and 5 bases from J, the junction contained 6 bases not matched to a gene.

The V call is TRBV6-6, the J call TRBJ1-1; D may be TRBD1 (5 bases). Germline V gives CDR1 MNHNY, CDR2 SVGAGI (reference sequence). The CDR3 loop spans 14 amino acids. The germline V and J ends were trimmed by 5 bases and 3 bases, with 13 bases remaining between them. The CDR3 is CASSLGPPDTEAFF. Written as DNA, the CDR3 is TGTGCCAGCAGTCTGGGGCCGCCTGACACTGAAGCTTTCTTT.

This rearrangement joins TRBV19 to TRBJ1-4, with D maybe TRBD1 (6 bases). V was pared by 4 bases and J by 5 bases, with 14 bases between. Germline V gives CDR1 LNHDA, CDR2 SQIVND (reference sequence). The CDR3 consists of 15 residues. The CDR3 spells CASSRGGPSNEKLFF. CDR3 nucleotides: TGTGCCAGTAGTAGGGGGGGCCCTTCGAATGAAAAACTGTTTTTT.

The gene calls are TRBV18 and TRBJ2-1, with D unresolved. The germline gives CDR1 KGHSH, CDR2 LQKENI. The length of the CDR3 is 16 residues. Trimming removed 3 bases from V and 0 bases from J, with 12 bases in between. The CDR3 is CASSPLGRSSYNEQFF. The CDR3 DNA follows: TGTGCCAGCTCACCCCTGGGCCGCAGCTCCTACAATGAGCAGTTCTTC.

The V call is TRBV30, the J call TRBJ2-7; a possible D gene is TRBD2 (5 bases). Germline V gene data show CDR1 as GTSNPN and CDR2 as SVGIG (reference sequence). Trimming cost V 0 bases and J 6 bases, with 21 bases left between them. The CDR3 contains 16 residues. CDR3 DNA: TGTGCCTGGAGTGTACCAGGACTCCCCCATATCGGCGAGCAGTACTTC. Translated: CAWSVPGLPHIGEQYF.

This clone was detected only once. This chain's CDR3 is CASGSNRESLVDSPLHF. CDR3 nucleotide sequence: TGTGCTAGTGGTTCGAACAGGGAGAGTCTCGTAGATTCACCCCTCCACTTT. The chain is built from TRBV12-5 and TRBJ1-6, with a tentative D call TRBD1 (6 bases). This CDR3 is 17 amino acids long. Germline values: CDR1 LGHNT, CDR2 FRNRAP. V lost 4 bases and J 8 bases, leaving 21 bases between the germline ends. Together with reference TRBV12-5 and TRBJ1-6, the CDR3 gives the full variable domain: DARVTQTPRHKVTEMGQEVTMRCQPILGHNTVFWYRQTMMQGLELLAYFRNRAPLDDSGMPKDRFSAEMPDATLATLKIQPSEPRDSAVYFCASGSNRESLVDSPLHFGNGTRLTVT.

The chain has TRBV25-1 and TRBJ1-1, with TRBD1 matching 8 bases. Per the germline V gene, CDR1 is MGHDK and CDR2 is SYGVNS. The CDR3 covers 14 residues. V trimming: 4 bases; J trimming: 7 bases; junction bases outside the gene matches: 8. The CDR3 sequence is CASSGVTGADEAFF. The CDR3 DNA follows: TGTGCCAGCAGTGGAGTGACAGGGGCCGATGAAGCTTTCTTT.

The CDR3 loop is CASSLGQGGNQPQHF. The CDR3 nucleotides are TGTGCCAGCAGTTTAGGACAGGGGGGCAATCAGCCCCAGCATTTT. The chain joins TRBV28 to TRBJ1-5, with TRBD1 identical over 10 bases. Germline V gives CDR1 MDHEN, CDR2 SYDVKM. The CDR3 has 15 amino acids. J gave up 2 bases and V 2 bases, and 0 bases lay outside the gene matches. The full variable domain, in which reference TRBV28 and TRBJ1-5 provide the parts outside the CDR3, is DVKVTQSSRYLVKRTGEKVFLECVQDMDHENMFWYRQDPGLGLRLIYFSYDVKMKEKGDIPEGYSVSREKKERFSLILESASTNQTSMYLCASSLGQGGNQPQHFGDGTRLSIL.

The CDR3, as DNA: TGTGCCAGCAGCTTGACCCCGGACAGGGGGGCAGATACGCAGTATTTT. It yields the protein CASSLTPDRGADTQYF. The chain carries TRBV11-2 and TRBJ2-3, with TRBD1 matching 10 bases. Per the germline V gene, CDR1 is SGHAT and CDR2 is FQNNGV. The trim removed 3 bases at V and 4 bases at J, leaving 7 bases unmatched. There are 16 residues in the CDR3.

The rearrangement joins TRBV5-1 to TRBJ1-2; maybe TRBD1 (6 bases). The germline gives CDR1 SGHRS, CDR2 YFSETQ. With 9 bases removed from V and 4 bases from J, the gap between germline ends came to 16 bases. This CDR3 region has 13 residues. CDR3 region: CATRGEGVYGYTF. The CDR3 DNA reads as TGCGCCACCAGGGGAGAGGGGGTCTATGGCTACACCTTC.

The chain uses TRBV30 and TRBJ1-2; D not certain. V lost 4 bases to trimming and J lost 1 base, with 10 bases between them. CDR1 and CDR2 from the germline V gene are GTSNPN and SVGIG (reference sequence). There are 13 residues in the CDR3. CDR3 sequence reads: CAWTGPVNYGYTF. DNA for the CDR3: TGTGCCTGGACAGGTCCAGTTAACTATGGCTACACCTTC.

This clone was recorded a few times. The chain employs TRBV10-3 and TRBJ1-1, with no clear D. The V gene lost 8 bases and the J gene lost 1 base, with 5 bases spanning the gap. The CDR3 covers 11 residues. Germline CDR1 ENHRY, CDR2 SYGVKD. CDR3 loop: CAIAGNTEAFF. The CDR3 DNA reads as TGTGCCATCGCGGGGAACACTGAAGCTTTCTTT.

V usage is TRBV2 and J usage is TRBJ2-2, with D uncertain. The germline V gene has CDR1 SNHLY and CDR2 FYNNEI. Trimming cost V 10 bases and J 8 bases, with 11 bases left between them. The length of the CDR3 is 11 residues. In DNA form, the CDR3 reads TGTGCCATCCTGGGCTTGGGGGAGCTGTTTTTT. This gives the protein CAILGLGELFF.

The J gene is TRBJ2-1, the V gene TRBV13; TRBD2 agrees at 9 bases. From germline, CDR1 is PRHDT and CDR2 FYEKMQ (reference sequence). With 8 bases clipped from V and 1 base from J, the junction kept 6 bases outside the gene matches. The CDR3 totals 15 residues. The CDR3 DNA follows: TGTGCCAGCTCAGGACTAGCGCCGTCCTACAATGAGCAGTTCTTC. Its protein product is CASSGLAPSYNEQFF.

The chain combines TRBV5-8 with TRBJ2-7; D uncertain. Trimming took 6 bases from V and 9 from J, leaving 19 bases between them. Germline CDR1 SGHTS, CDR2 YDEGEE. The CDR3 extends over 13 amino acids. The CDR3 sequence: CASTQRLQARQYF. As DNA, the CDR3 is TGTGCCAGCACCCAACGACTTCAAGCGCGGCAGTACTTC.

The rearrangement links TRBV5-1 to TRBJ2-7; D uncertain. V lost 0 bases and J 4 bases, leaving 8 bases between the germline ends. Germline V gives CDR1 SGHRS, CDR2 YFSETQ. The CDR3 loop spans 13 amino acids. CDR3 loop: CASSLGSGYEQYF. The CDR3 coding sequence is TGCGCCAGCAGCTTGGGGTCGGGTTACGAGCAGTACTTC. The complete variable domain, with remaining parts taken from reference TRBV5-1 and TRBJ2-7, reads KAGVTQTPRYLIKTRGQQVTLSCSPISGHRSVSWYQQTPGQGLQFLFEYFSETQRNKGNFPGRFSGRQFSNSRSEMNVSTLELGDSALYLCASSLGSGYEQYFGPGTRLTVT.